The next 23 T cell receptor beta chains were all read from a single sample in a study of molecular identifiers for immune sequencing clone quantification. Using its own MiXCR run on the PCR reads, TCRdb lists one record per CDR3 protein. The sample has a few hundred thousand distinct CDR3 sequences, around 21% seen once. The specimen sequenced was naive CD8+ T cells from blood, with Jurkat cell RNA spiked in. Specified subset: FACS-sorted CD8+CD4-CCR7+CD45RA+ naive T cells. The receptors originated from a human donor in good health. Some libraries in this study had Jurkat cell RNA spiked in.

This clonotype was seen only a few times. This rearrangement joins TRBV4-3 to TRBJ2-7; 7 bases align to TRBD1. Germline V lookup: CDR1 LGHNA, CDR2 YSLEER. The CDR3 has 14 residues. V trimming: 4 bases; J trimming: 3 bases; junction bases outside the gene matches: 6. The DNA for the CDR3 is TGCGCCAGCAGCCCGACCGGGACAGTCTACGAGCAGTACTTC. Its translation: CASSPTGTVYEQYF.

This clonotype was observed a few times. This chain uses TRBV12-5 with TRBJ2-6; 13 bases fit TRBD2. V was pared by 6 bases and J by 4 bases, with 12 bases of the junction left unmatched. Germline-derived CDR1 and CDR2 are LGHNT and FRNRAP. The CDR3 loop spans 19 amino acids. CDR3 coding DNA: TGTGCTAGTGGACCGCCTCAACTAGCGGGGGGGAGGGGGGCCAACGTCCTGACTTTC. It encodes CASGPPQLAGGRGANVLTF.

A remark on this clonotype: A read error may be the cause here, since a much bigger clone is one base away. The chain joins TRBV7-9 to TRBJ2-7; D is unclear. There are 11 residues in the CDR3. Germline CDR1 SEHNR, CDR2 FQNEAQ (reference sequence). Trimming removed 5 bases at V and 4 bases at J, with 6 bases between. For the CDR3, the DNA is TGTGCCAGCAGCCCTCAGTACGAGCAGTACTTC. This codes for CASSPQYEQYF.

This sequence joins TRBV7-9 and TRBJ1-1; D is unresolved. The V end lost 2 bases, the J end lost 6 bases, and 19 bases lay between the germline ends. Germline CDR1 is SEHNR and CDR2 is FQNEAQ (reference sequence). This CDR3 contains 16 residues. The chain's CDR3 is CASSLQPAGFFSEAFF. The CDR3 DNA reads TGTGCCAGCAGCTTACAACCGGCAGGTTTTTTCTCTGAAGCTTTCTTT.

This clonotype was seen ten or more times. The genes are TRBV19 and TRBJ2-1, with D possibly TRBD2 on 6 matching bases. Germline V CDR1 and CDR2: LNHDA, SQIVND (reference sequence). The CDR3 consists of 16 residues. V was trimmed by 3 bases and J by 6 bases, leaving 18 bases between them. In DNA form, the CDR3 reads TGTGCCAGTAGTATGATCCCCGGGACTGCAGTCAATGAGCAGTTCTTC. Encoded protein: CASSMIPGTAVNEQFF.

Concerning this clonotype: Possible read error: a much larger clone is one base away. For the CDR3, the DNA is TGTGCCACCAGTTTGACTGGGGGGTATAACATTCAGTACTTC. Residues: CATSLTGGYNIQYF. The chain links TRBV15 to TRBJ2-4, with a weak D call TRBD2 (6 bases). Trimming cost V 6 bases and J 7 bases, with 16 bases left between them. The CDR3 consists of 14 residues. Germline V CDR1 and CDR2: LNHNV, YYDKDF (reference sequence).

Points on this clonotype: A much larger clone lies one base from this, so it may be a read error. This rearrangement joins TRBV30 to TRBJ2-3; D unclear. The CDR3 contains 12 residues. Per the germline V gene, CDR1 is GTSNPN and CDR2 is SVGIG (reference sequence). V gave up 1 base and J gave up 13 bases, with 15 bases separating them. Written as DNA, the CDR3 is TGTGCCTGGAGTGCAGGCACACCGTGGGAGTATTTT. This sequence encodes CAWSAGTPWEYF.

The table lists this clonotype with a few counts. The chain employs TRBV6-5 and TRBJ2-6; the D is unclear. Germline values: CDR1 MNHEY, CDR2 SVGAGI. V lost 6 bases to trimming and J lost 2 bases, with 14 bases between them. CDR3 length: 16 residues. CDR3 sequence: CASRPMPNTGANVLTF. CDR3 nucleotides: TGTGCCAGCAGGCCTATGCCGAATACTGGGGCCAACGTCCTGACTTTC.

This clonotype occurred many times. This chain joins TRBV7-9 and TRBJ2-3; tentatively, D is TRBD2 (7 bases). The germline CDR1 and CDR2 sequences are SEHNR and FQNEAQ (reference sequence). The CDR3 is 15 residues long. Trimming cost V 5 bases and J 0 bases, with 12 bases left between them. The CDR3 protein is CASSDGGLSTDTQYF. In DNA, the CDR3 is TGTGCCAGCAGCGACGGGGGGCTCAGCACAGATACGCAGTATTTT.

In this sample, this clonotype turned up many times. The chain employs TRBV6-6 and TRBJ2-1; a weak D match, TRBD2 (6 bases). V dropped 2 bases and J dropped 5 bases, with 13 bases sitting between them. Per germline, CDR1 MNHNY and CDR2 SVGAGI (reference sequence). This CDR3 region has 15 residues. CDR3 nucleotides: TGTGCCAGCAGTTACGGGAGGCCCATTAACAATGAGCAGTTCTTC. It encodes CASSYGRPINNEQFF.

Only a few counts were recorded for this clonotype. The chain couples TRBV20-1 to TRBJ2-2, with D possibly being TRBD1 (5 bases). The CDR3 runs 13 residues. Germline V gene data show CDR1 as DFQATT and CDR2 as SNEGSKA (reference sequence). Trimming left V 7 bases short and J 8 bases short, with 17 bases between. The CDR3 DNA follows: TGCAGTGGCTTCGACAGCAACTCGGGGGAGCTGTTTTTT. Its translation: CSGFDSNSGELFF.

In its sample, this clonotype was seen a few times. The chain joins TRBV9 to TRBJ1-6; possibly TRBD1 for D (5 bases). The CDR3 covers 14 residues. The germline V gene has CDR1 SGDLS and CDR2 YYNGEE. Trimming took 0 bases from V and 10 from J, leaving 11 bases between them. The CDR3 coding sequence is TGTGCCAGCAGCGTAGATAGGGGTGGATCACCCCTCCACTTT. Its protein is CASSVDRGGSPLHF.

The rearrangement joins TRBV11-2 to TRBJ2-7; TRBD1 matches at 8 bases. This CDR3 is built from 15 residues. The germline V gene has CDR1 SGHAT and CDR2 FQNNGV. V shed 4 bases and J 4 bases; nucleotides not matched to a gene: 9. The CDR3 reads CASSSRAGGLYEQYF. The CDR3 coding sequence is TGTGCCAGCAGCTCCCGGGCAGGGGGCTTGTACGAGCAGTACTTC.

This clonotype was seen at least ten times. The chain recombines TRBV24-1 with TRBJ1-5; D perhaps matches TRBD1 (6 bases). Trimming left V 4 bases short and J 6 bases short, with 9 bases between. The germline gives CDR1 KGHDR, CDR2 SFDVKD. The CDR3 is made up of 13 amino acids. The CDR3 reads CATSDRGGQPQHF. DNA of the CDR3: TGTGCCACCAGTGACAGGGGTGGTCAGCCCCAGCATTTT.

This chain links TRBV4-1 with TRBJ1-1; a weak D match, TRBD1 (5 bases). Germline V CDR1 and CDR2: MGHRA, YSYEKL. The CDR3 totals 15 residues. V was trimmed by 0 bases and J by 4 bases, leaving 12 bases between them. CDR3 nucleotide sequence: TGCGCCAGCAGCCAAGATGGCCAGGGAGCCACTGAAGCTTTCTTT. Protein sequence: CASSQDGQGATEAFF.

This clonotype was counted between two and nine times. The chain joins TRBV12-3 or TRBV12-4 to TRBJ1-1; D is uncertain. The V gene lost 3 bases and the J gene lost 2 bases, with 7 bases spanning the gap. The CDR3 runs 13 residues. This chain's CDR3 is CASSFDINTEAFF. The CDR3, as DNA: TGTGCCAGCAGTTTTGACATCAACACTGAAGCTTTCTTT.

This clonotype was picked up a small number of times. The gene calls are TRBV2 and TRBJ2-3; TRBD2 matches 10 bases. The CDR3 runs 17 residues. Germline-derived CDR1 and CDR2 are SNHLY and FYNNEI. Unmatched junction bases numbered 9, after V lost 3 bases and J lost 3 bases. CDR3 residues: CASSDILAGVGTDTQYF. The CDR3 bases are TGTGCCAGCAGTGATATCCTAGCGGGAGTTGGAACAGATACGCAGTATTTT.

The sample holds a few counts of this clonotype. The rearrangement joins TRBV30 to TRBJ2-4, with 7 nucleotides matching TRBD1. Germline V gene lookup returns CDR1 GTSNPN and CDR2 SVGIG (reference sequence). V lost 0 bases, J lost 7 bases, and 0 bases stayed unmatched. The CDR3 extends over 12 amino acids. This chain's CDR3 is CAWSVQGNIQYF. CDR3 nucleotides: TGTGCCTGGAGTGTACAGGGGAACATTCAGTACTTC.

The CDR3 loop is CASSLGPGLARETQYF. The CDR3 DNA reads as TGTGCCAGCAGCTTAGGTCCCGGACTAGCGCGGGAGACCCAGTACTTC. V is TRBV13 and J is TRBJ2-5; 9 bases agree with TRBD2. Germline loops: CDR1 PRHDT, CDR2 FYEKMQ (reference sequence). V was pared by 0 bases and J by 5 bases, with 7 bases of the junction left unmatched. The CDR3 extends over 16 amino acids.

The V gene is TRBV20-1, the J gene TRBJ2-2; the D gene is possibly TRBD2 (5 bases). CDR3 length: 16 residues. Germline V gene sequence: CDR1 DFQATT, CDR2 SNEGSKA (reference sequence). V was trimmed by 0 bases and J by 4 bases, leaving 15 bases between them. The CDR3 spells CSARDEEVLITGELFF. CDR3 nucleotides: TGCAGTGCTAGAGATGAGGAGGTCCTGATCACCGGGGAGCTGTTTTTT.

V and J are TRBV6-5 and TRBJ2-1; D ambiguous. Trimming stripped 0 bases from V and 9 bases from J, with 15 bases between. Per germline, CDR1 MNHEY and CDR2 SVGAGI. This CDR3 has 15 amino acids. CDR3 nucleotides: TGTGCCAGCAGTTACTCGAGTCGAGTTTCAAGTGAGCAGTTCTTC. Translating it yields CASSYSSRVSSEQFF.

This clonotype was recorded once. One base away lies a much larger clone, so this may be a sequencing read error. V gene TRBV6-5 combines with J gene TRBJ1-1; no clear D. The CDR3 contains 13 residues. Per the germline V gene, CDR1 is MNHEY and CDR2 is SVGAGI. The CDR3 nucleotides read TGTGCCTGCAGTTTTAGCTCGAACACTGAAGCTTTCTTT. This translates into CACSFSSNTEAFF.

This chain links TRBV15 with TRBJ2-1; 7 bases agree with TRBD2. The CDR3 length is 13 residues. The trim removed 6 bases at V and 4 bases at J, leaving 3 bases unmatched. The germline gives CDR1 LNHNV, CDR2 YYDKDF (reference sequence). The CDR3 nucleotides read TGTGCCACCAGTGCGGGAGCTTACAATGAGCAGTTCTTC. Translation: CATSAGAYNEQFF.